The present T cell receptor (beta chain) was sequenced within a study of brain T cells in children with intractable seizures. General study points: Only CDR3 sequence similarity suggested viral specificity, without known HCMV serostatus.

Here immunoSEQ multiplex PCR was the method, and the copy in TCRdb shows in-frame clones only, minus some. The data hold around 44,000 clones, with approximately 92% observed a single time. Concerning this clone itself: Its antigen remains unidentified.

With 3 bases clipped from V and 9 bases from J, the junction kept 9 bases outside the gene matches. The CDR3 has 15 residues. CDR1 SGDLS and CDR2 YYNGEE come from the germline V gene. The V and J genes are TRBV9 and TRBJ1-6; 7 bases map to TRBD1. The receptor was isolated from a girl under 10 years old with tuberous sclerosis and intractable seizures. This specimen was peripheral blood, taken at surgery. This CDR3 reads CASSEGGTVRSPLHF. The CDR3 region has the DNA TGTGCCAGCAGCGAGGGGGGGACAGTTCGTTCACCCCTCCACTTT.